The 24 T cell receptor beta chains in this list originate from one sample, sequenced in a study of T cell responses to AZD1222 COVID-19 vaccine. Some clones are missing from TCRdb's copy, which holds only in-frame ones; the method was immunoSEQ multiplex PCR. The sample includes roughly 180,000 clones, 85% to 95% of them seen just once. The source was peripheral blood, collected on day 0 of AZD1222 vaccination. All receptors come from an adult in good health.

The rearrangement uses TRBV5-1 and TRBJ2-1; 15 bases map to TRBD2. Germline CDR1 reads SGHRS; CDR2 reads YFSETQ. The CDR3 contains 17 residues. Trimming took 4 bases from V and 8 from J; bases not matched to a gene: 10. The CDR3 DNA sequence: TGCGCCAGCAGCCCCTGGACTAGCGGGAGGGCCGTCGATGAGCAGTTCTTC. This translates into CASSPWTSGRAVDEQFF.

The chain joins TRBV6-4 to TRBJ1-2; 7 bases align to TRBD1. From germline, CDR1 is MRHNA and CDR2 SNTAGT. The V gene end was trimmed by 6 bases and the J gene end by 4 bases; junction bases not matched to a gene: 5. The length of the CDR3 is 13 residues. As DNA, the CDR3 is TGTGCCAGCAGGGATGACAGGGCCTATGGCTACACCTTC. Translation: CASRDDRAYGYTF.

The chain is built from TRBV7-2 and TRBJ1-2, with D maybe TRBD1 (5 bases). V was shortened by 7 bases and J by 8 bases, with 17 bases between the two germline ends. The V gene's germline CDR1 is SGHTA and CDR2 FQGNSA. The CDR3 has 13 amino acids. The CDR3 sequence: CASTTAGRGGYTF. CDR3 in DNA: TGTGCCAGCACTACAGCAGGGCGAGGCGGCTACACCTTC.

This clone occurred once. The chain couples TRBV6-1 to TRBJ1-5; D not resolved. The CDR3 runs 17 residues. V gave up 2 bases and J gave up 6 bases, with 20 bases separating them. Germline V lookup: CDR1 MNHNS, CDR2 SASEGT. The CDR3 bases are TGTGCCAGCAGTGAAACGAGGACGCCAGGATACACTCAGCCCCAGCATTTT. Translating gives CASSETRTPGYTQPQHF.

Only one count was recorded for this clone. The rearrangement uses TRBV28 and TRBJ1-4; D gene uncertain. Germline-derived CDR1 and CDR2 are MDHEN and SYDVKM. There are 14 residues in the CDR3. The V end was cut by 6 bases, the J end by 7 bases, with 15 bases between. The CDR3 sequence: CASRDEGPSEKLFF. CDR3 DNA: TGTGCCAGCAGGGACGAAGGCCCTTCTGAAAAACTGTTTTTT.

The rearrangement uses TRBV24-1 and TRBJ1-2; D is ambiguous. Per germline, CDR1 KGHDR and CDR2 SFDVKD. Trimming removed 12 bases at V and 7 bases at J, with 8 bases between. CDR3 length equals 9 residues. For the CDR3, the DNA is TGTGCCGAGTGGTGTGGCTACACCTTC. Its protein product is CAEWCGYTF.

The V gene is TRBV5-1, the J gene TRBJ2-7; TRBD1 aligns across 11 bases. V lost 3 bases to trimming and J lost 7 bases; unmatched junction nucleotides: 9. The CDR3 sequence is 15 residues long. CDR1 is SGHRS and CDR2 is YFSETQ in the germline V gene. The CDR3 loop is CASSSGQGASWEQYF. The CDR3 coding sequence is TGCGCCAGCAGCTCCGGACAGGGGGCTTCGTGGGAGCAGTACTTC. The whole variable domain, filled in from reference TRBV5-1 and TRBJ2-7, reads KAGVTQTPRYLIKTRGQQVTLSCSPISGHRSVSWYQQTPGQGLQFLFEYFSETQRNKGNFPGRFSGRQFSNSRSEMNVSTLELGDSALYLCASSSGQGASWEQYFGPGTRLTVT.

The V call is TRBV30, the J call TRBJ2-1; 8 bases map to TRBD2. The CDR3 contains 14 residues. Unmatched junction bases numbered 12, after V lost 0 bases and J lost 14 bases. Per the germline V gene, CDR1 is GTSNPN and CDR2 is SVGIG (reference sequence). CDR3 DNA: TGTGCCTGGAGTGTAACAGCTAGCGGGCCGCTTAAGTTCTTC. Protein: CAWSVTASGPLKFF. Looking up the rest from reference TRBV30 and TRBJ2-1 gives the full variable domain: SQTIHQWPATLVQPVGSPLSLECTVEGTSNPNLYWYRQAAGRGLQLLFYSVGIGQISSEVPQNLSASRPQDRQFILSSKKLLLSDSGFYLCAWSVTASGPLKFFGPGTRLTVL.

The CDR3 reads CASSGRTETSGASYEQYF. The CDR3 nucleotides read TGTGCCAGCAGCGGACGCACCGAGACTAGCGGGGCGTCCTACGAGCAGTACTTC. The genes are TRBV13 and TRBJ2-7, with TRBD2 matching 11 bases. The CDR3 has 18 amino acids. V was clipped by 5 bases and J by 1 base; unmatched bases: 13. Germline-derived CDR1 and CDR2 are PRHDT and FYEKMQ (reference sequence).

The chain is built from TRBV28 and TRBJ1-1, with D possibly TRBD1 on 5 matching bases. CDR1 MDHEN and CDR2 SYDVKM come from the germline V gene. The CDR3 runs 14 residues. V was cut by 2 bases and J by 1 base, with 8 bases left in between. The CDR3 region is CASSLTQGNTEAFF. The CDR3, as DNA: TGTGCCAGCAGTTTAACGCAGGGGAACACTGAAGCTTTCTTT.

The chain uses TRBV11-2 and TRBJ1-3, with 11 bases aligning to TRBD1. This CDR3 has 15 residues. The V gene's germline CDR1 is SGHAT and CDR2 FQNNGV. With V trimmed by 5 bases and J by 2 bases, 2 bases remained unmatched. The CDR3 sequence is CASSPDRGPGNTIYF. The CDR3 bases are TGTGCCAGCAGCCCGGACAGGGGGCCTGGAAACACCATATATTTT.

The rearrangement links TRBV12-3 or TRBV12-4 to TRBJ1-2; possibly TRBD1 for D (5 bases). The CDR3 loop spans 13 amino acids. Trimming took off 6 bases at V and 8 bases at J, with 16 bases between the two ends. This CDR3 reads CASSMAGLYGYTF. The DNA of the CDR3 is TGTGCCAGCAGCATGGCAGGGTTGTACGGCTACACCTTC.

This sequence joins TRBV2 and TRBJ1-1; 7 positions match TRBD1. CDR1 and CDR2 (germline): SNHLY, FYNNEI. The V gene end was trimmed by 6 bases and the J gene end by 0 bases; junction bases not matched to a gene: 7. The CDR3 covers 15 residues. In DNA, the CDR3 is TGTGCCAGCAGGGGGCAAGGACAGGTGAACACTGAAGCTTTCTTT. As protein: CASRGQGQVNTEAFF.

This clone has more than one count but fewer than ten. V and J are TRBV27 and TRBJ2-7; perhaps TRBD2 as D (5 bases). V was cut by 8 bases and J by 6 bases, with 23 bases left in between. Germline V CDR1 and CDR2: MNHEY, SMNVEV (reference sequence). CDR3 length equals 15 residues. The CDR3 region has the DNA TGTGCCAGCTCAACGGGGTTCCAGTCCGGCATCGAGCAGTACTTC. Translation gives CASSTGFQSGIEQYF.

Remarks on this clone: This specimen includes other DNA sequences encoding the same CDR3. V and J are TRBV19 and TRBJ1-5; D is possibly TRBD1 (6 bases). V lost 2 bases and J 1 base, leaving 6 bases between the germline ends. This CDR3 is built from 14 residues. Germline lookup yields CDR1 LNHDA and CDR2 SQIVND (reference sequence). CDR3 sequence (DNA): TGTGCCAGTAGTATAACAGGGAGCAATCAGCCCCAGCATTTT. Its translation is CASSITGSNQPQHF. Full variable domain (outside the CDR3, taken from reference TRBV19 and TRBJ1-5): DGGITQSPKYLFRKEGQNVTLSCEQNLNHDAMYWYRQDPGQGLRLIYYSQIVNDFQKGDIAEGYSVSREKKESFPLTVTSAQKNPTAFYLCASSITGSNQPQHFGDGTRLSIL.

The CDR3 is CASSFGTGYNQPQHF. CDR3 bases: TGTGCCAGCAGCTTTGGGACAGGCTACAATCAGCCCCAGCATTTT. The rearrangement links TRBV5-6 to TRBJ1-5, with TRBD1 matching 8 bases. Per germline, CDR1 SGHDT and CDR2 YYEEEE. There are 15 residues in the CDR3. The ends lost 2 bases at V and 3 bases at J; junction bases unmatched: 4.

The V gene is TRBV7-3, the J gene TRBJ2-7; 10 nucleotides match TRBD1. J was trimmed by 3 bases and V by 6 bases; bases with no gene match: 8. The CDR3 spans 15 residues. CDR1 is SGHTA and CDR2 is FQGTGA in the germline V gene. CDR3 sequence: CASRRPDRGFYEQYF. The CDR3 DNA follows: TGTGCCAGCAGGCGGCCGGACAGGGGGTTCTACGAGCAGTACTTC.

This chain links TRBV28 with TRBJ1-4; D may be TRBD1 (5 bases). The ends were cut back, 4 bases at V and 3 bases at J, with 9 bases in the middle. The CDR3 is 14 amino acids. CDR1 is MDHEN and CDR2 is SYDVKM in the germline V gene. The CDR3 protein is CASSYQGPNEKLFF. The CDR3 nucleotides read TGTGCCAGCAGTTATCAGGGACCTAATGAAAAACTGTTTTTT.

The CDR3 reads CASRSLVSGANVLTF. The CDR3 coding sequence is TGTGCCAGTAGATCACTGGTCTCTGGGGCCAACGTCCTGACTTTC. The gene calls are TRBV19 and TRBJ2-6; no definite D call. The germline gives CDR1 LNHDA, CDR2 SQIVND (reference sequence). V dropped 6 bases and J dropped 0 bases, with 9 bases sitting between them. This CDR3 spans 15 amino acids.

This clone was seen only once. The chain couples TRBV7-2 to TRBJ1-1, with D possibly TRBD1 on 5 matching bases. There are 12 residues in the CDR3. Trimming cost V 5 bases and J 9 bases, with 13 bases left between them. Germline assignment: CDR1 SGHTA and CDR2 FQGNSA. CDR3 sequence (DNA): TGTGCCAGCAGCCTGGACACCTCTAAAGCTTTCTTT. It is translated as CASSLDTSKAFF.

The chain is built from TRBV19 and TRBJ2-1; D could derive from TRBD1 or TRBD2 (5 bases each). V lost 3 bases and J 8 bases, leaving 14 bases between the germline ends. Germline CDR1 is LNHDA and CDR2 is SQIVND (reference sequence). The CDR3 is made up of 14 amino acids. The CDR3 DNA reads TGTGCCAGTAGTATGGTAGTGAGGGGCCATGAGCAGTTCTTC. Amino acid sequence: CASSMVVRGHEQFF.

The chain couples TRBV19 to TRBJ1-5; D gene uncertain. The CDR3 sequence is 16 residues long. V was pared by 4 bases and J by 6 bases, with 19 bases between. CDR1 is LNHDA and CDR2 is SQIVND in the germline V gene (reference sequence). The CDR3 DNA is TGTGCCAGTAGTACCCCTCTAGGGATTTCCGGTCAGCCCCAGCATTTT. Its protein is CASSTPLGISGQPQHF.

This sequence joins TRBV29-1 and TRBJ2-2, with D perhaps matching TRBD2 (6 bases). Germline V gene sequence: CDR1 SQVTM, CDR2 ANQGSEA. V was clipped by 1 base and J by 7 bases, with 19 bases between them. The CDR3 runs 16 residues. The CDR3 nucleotides are TGCAGCGTTGAAGGCTATCTAGCGTTAAAAGGCGGGGAGCTGTTTTTT. As protein: CSVEGYLALKGGELFF.

This clone has only one observation. This chain connects TRBV7-2 to TRBJ1-4; no clear D. The CDR3 has 16 amino acids. Germline V gene sequence: CDR1 SGHTA, CDR2 FQGNSA. V was cut by 1 base and J by 6 bases, with 15 bases left in between. In DNA, the CDR3 is TGTGCCAGCAGCTTAGTTCGAGGCAGGCCGGATGAAAAACTGTTTTTT. Translating it yields CASSLVRGRPDEKLFF.